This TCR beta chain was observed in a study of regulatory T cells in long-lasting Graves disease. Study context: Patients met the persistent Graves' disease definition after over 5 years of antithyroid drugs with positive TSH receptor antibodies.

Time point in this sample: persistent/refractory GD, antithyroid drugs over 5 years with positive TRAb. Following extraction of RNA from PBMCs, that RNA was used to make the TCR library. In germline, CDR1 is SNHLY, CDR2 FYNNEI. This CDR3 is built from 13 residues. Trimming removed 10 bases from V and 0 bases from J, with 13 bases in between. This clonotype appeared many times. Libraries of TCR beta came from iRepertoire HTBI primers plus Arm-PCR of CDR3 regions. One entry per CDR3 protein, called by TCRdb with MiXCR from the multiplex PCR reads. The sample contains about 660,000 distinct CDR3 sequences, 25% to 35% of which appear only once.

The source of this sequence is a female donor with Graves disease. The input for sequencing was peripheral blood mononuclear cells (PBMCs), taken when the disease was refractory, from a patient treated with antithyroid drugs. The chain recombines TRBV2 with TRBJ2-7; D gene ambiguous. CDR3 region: CATQLASSYEQYF. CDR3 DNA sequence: TGTGCCACTCAACTTGCTAGCTCCTACGAGCAGTACTTC.